The following is a T cell receptor beta chain sequence with its context. This clonotype came up once. The specificity of this receptor is unknown. At one end, the junction sequence differs from germline, possibly due to a read error. In light of the paper, this sample's time point label describes: newly diagnosed GD, antithyroid drugs for less than 3 months. For both TCR sequencing and RNA sequencing, RNA was extracted from PBMCs using TRIzol. Graves' disease was diagnosed according to American Thyroid Association guidelines. Patients for the study were recruited at an endocrinology department in Xi'an, China. Each patient gave 7.5 to 10 milliliters of peripheral blood, collected in an EDTA anticoagulant tube. Ficoll Paque Plus density gradient separation was used to isolate PBMCs, and no further T cell sorting was performed. An Agilent 2100 Bioanalyzer and agarose gel were used to check RNA quality, and a NanoDrop 2000 was used to measure RNA concentration.

The data stem from a study of regulatory T cells in long-lasting Graves disease (dated by TCRdb to the early 2020s). About the investigation overall: In the newly diagnosed Graves' disease group, patients had been taking antithyroid drugs for less than 3 months. Peripheral blood TCR sequencing and RNA sequencing compared persistent Graves' disease patients with newly diagnosed Graves' disease patients. The study took place in China and was registered as a clinical trial. A total of 33 samples underwent TCR sequencing, from some 13 patients with persistent Graves' disease and some 20 patients with newly diagnosed Graves' disease.

Library preparation was by multiplex PCR. The sample was run on an Illumina HiSeq 4000. CDR3 regions were amplified by Arm-PCR with iRepertoire HTBI primers to construct TCR beta libraries. Before sequencing, the PCR products went through gel purification. In the authors' own workflow: Across samples, 55 to 80 TRBV and roughly 15 TRBJ segments were identified and used for gene usage analysis of CDR3 amino acid clonotypes. COPE and FqMerger were used to merge filtered high-quality paired reads into contigs. BLAST was used to align contigs to IMGT TRBV, TRBD and TRBJ reference genes, with CDR3 defined following IMGT. Any clonotype with a frequency above 0.1% was counted as a highly expanded clone. Shannon entropy served as the measure of repertoire diversity, while the Gini coefficient captured V-J evenness. A clonotype found in more than one individual was treated as public. TCRdb reran the public reads through fastp at Q25 and MiXCR, keeping productive beta chains. Entries that share a CDR3 protein sequence are merged under the most common genes and DNA. The V and J calls follow TCRdb's processing rather than the paper's. The sample contains a few hundred thousand distinct CDR3 sequences, 15% to 20% of them found a single time. 12% to 15% of the sample is taken by the ten largest.

The paper as a whole reports these results and caveats: The study examined only peripheral blood because the primary lesion, thyroid tissue, could not be accessed. Patients with persistent disease shared more public clonotypes (under 3,000) than newly diagnosed patients did (roughly 970). Lower TCR Shannon entropy and fewer highly expanded clones were observed in persistent Graves' disease patients than in newly diagnosed patients, which suggested clonal expansion. Sequencing and analysis were restricted to the TCR beta chain. The authors noted that the small sample size was a limitation that may lower accuracy.

This sample also belongs to another study, concerning T cells in Graves' hyperthyroidism and ophthalmopathy. Reported in the second study: Stable Graves' hyperthyroidism was defined as no progression to ophthalmopathy during 18 months of follow-up. Hyperthyroidism patients were newly diagnosed, with disease duration under 2 months, and aged 18 to 65 years. The study excluded patients with uncontrolled infections, other autoimmune diseases, pregnancy or lactation. Clinical symptoms, serum thyroxine and TRAb, thyroid ultrasound, and orbital computed tomography formed the basis for the diagnoses. A first-round RT-PCR of the TCR CDR3 used the HTBI primer set with the Qiagen OneStep RT-PCR kit. Most expanded thyroid clonotypes (frequency above 0.001) were also detected in blood, suggesting blood repertoires may reflect thyroid immune responses. A model built on a 13 V-J signature distinguished ophthalmopathy from stable hyperthyroidism, reaching about 88% sensitivity and around 81% specificity in cross-validation and 80%/75% in testing. In validation, the model predicted progression to ophthalmopathy with approximately 69% sensitivity and 72% to 85% specificity, a median of approximately 6.5 months before onset. TCR V-J signatures able to tell the groups apart were searched for in a discovery cohort of 90 to 100 patients, of whom about 40 had Graves' ophthalmopathy and around 56 had stable Graves' hyperthyroidism. Whether ophthalmopathy could be predicted prospectively was tested in an independent validation cohort made up of 18 to 20 hyperthyroidism patients plus 17 patients who later progressed to ophthalmopathy. The 90 to 100 discovery patients were randomly split 7:3 into training and test sets. Thyroid tissue and blood T-cell repertoires from six Graves' hyperthyroidism patients were also compared in the study. Following sampling, methimazole starting at 30 mg daily was given to hyperthyroidism patients, and high-dose intravenous methylprednisolone was given to ophthalmopathy patients. The libraries were constructed in a second round of multiplex PCR and then size-selected and purified. Paired-end sequencing of the libraries was performed with 100 bp reads on an Illumina HiSeq2000. SOAPnuke was used to process the raw data, throwing out any read that contained adapters or uncalled bases, had a mean Phred below 15, or lacked an exact constant-primer or identifier match. High-quality paired reads were merged with COPE v1.2.5, and unique nucleotide sequences were defined as clonotypes. MiTCR v1.1 was used to align clonotypes to the IMGT TRBV, TRBD and TRBJ reference segments. The analysis was restricted to V-J combinations with a frequency above 0.0001, which together covered approximately 99% of the repertoires. The TCS score was defined as the ratio of F50 (clonal expansion) to E x V (chaos), calculated using BLOSUM62-based TCRdist between CDR3 peptides within each V-J. Welch's t-statistics and random forest reduced roughly 540 V-J features to 13, which were used in a naive Bayes classifier (R e1071). Sample size was not statistically predetermined, and investigators were not blinded to group allocation. TCR Vbeta CDR3 sequencing of around 130 peripheral blood samples (under 45 ophthalmopathy, under 80 hyperthyroidism and around 17 progressor patients) is reported in the paper.

This specimen consisted of peripheral blood mononuclear cells (PBMCs), obtained at new diagnosis, from a patient treated with antithyroid drugs. This TCR derives from a woman in her twenties or thirties with Graves disease. Donor details come from another sample of the same person, matched by shared clones.

The sequenced DNA is TGTGTCAGCAGCTTAGTAGCGGGGGGGGTCAATGAGCAGTTCTTC. This yields the protein CVSSLVAGGVNEQFF. In this chain, TRBV11-2 is recombined with TRBJ2-1, and 11 junctional nucleotides match TRBD2. The CDR3 numbers 15 residues from cysteine through phenylalanine. Only the CDR3 portion is preserved as DNA: 45 bases, with reading frame beginning at the first base. In the germline V gene, CDR1 corresponds to SGHAT and CDR2 to FQNNGV. This CDR3, with the reference TRBV11-2 and TRBJ2-1 proteins standing in past its ends, gives the full variable domain EAGVAQSPRYKIIEKRQSVAFWCNPISGHATLYWYQQILGQGPKLLIQFQNNGVVDDSQLPKDRFSAERLKGVDSTLKIQPAKLEDSAVYLCVSSLVAGGVNEQFFGPGTRLTVL.